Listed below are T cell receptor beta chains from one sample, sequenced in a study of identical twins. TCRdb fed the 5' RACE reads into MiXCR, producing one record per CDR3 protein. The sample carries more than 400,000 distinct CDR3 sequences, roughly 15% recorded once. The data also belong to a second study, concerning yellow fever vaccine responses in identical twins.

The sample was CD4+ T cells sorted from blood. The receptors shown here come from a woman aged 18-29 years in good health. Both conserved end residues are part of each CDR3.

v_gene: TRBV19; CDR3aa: CASSKGSGGAGGEQFF
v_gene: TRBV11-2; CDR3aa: CASRLHAEAFF
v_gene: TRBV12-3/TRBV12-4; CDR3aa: CASSLAGGDRERDGYTF
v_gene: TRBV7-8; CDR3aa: CASSPDRGPVYGYTF
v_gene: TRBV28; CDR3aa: CASSLIQAMETQYF
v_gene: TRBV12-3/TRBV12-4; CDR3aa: CASSFMQGITGELFF
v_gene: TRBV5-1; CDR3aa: CASSSPSAQETQYF
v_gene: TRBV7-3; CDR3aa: CASSPTSGRPNNEQFF
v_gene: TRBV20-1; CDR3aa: CSARESRTVNIQYF
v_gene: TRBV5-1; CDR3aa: CASSSSYEQYF
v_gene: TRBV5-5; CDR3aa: CASRPPHDSQETQYF
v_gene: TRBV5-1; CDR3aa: CASSPQGPETQYF
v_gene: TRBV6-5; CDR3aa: CASSLGLAGARTDTQYF
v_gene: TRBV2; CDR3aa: CASSRGKNMGEQYF
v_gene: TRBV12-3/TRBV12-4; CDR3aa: CASSLVFTQPQHF
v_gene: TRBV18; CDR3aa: CASSPGSPRGNEAFF
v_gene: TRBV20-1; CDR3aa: CSARDPSGGGSGFEQFF
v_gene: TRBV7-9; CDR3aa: CASSPRTSVYNEQFF
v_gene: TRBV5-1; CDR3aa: CASSARTGGNGYTF
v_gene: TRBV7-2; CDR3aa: CASSPGGTSGGIGELFF
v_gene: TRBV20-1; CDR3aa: CSARDGVPDTQYF
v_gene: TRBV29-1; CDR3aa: CSVEGGANVLTF
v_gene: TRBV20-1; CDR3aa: CSASGTPQETQYF
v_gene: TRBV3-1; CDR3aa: CASSQGQGAQYF
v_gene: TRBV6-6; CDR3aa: CASSSEGPRPYF
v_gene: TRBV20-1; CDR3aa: CSARPGQGPDEQFF
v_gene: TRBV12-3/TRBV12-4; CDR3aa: CASSFSGSVIGELFF
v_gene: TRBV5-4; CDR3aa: CASSPGLAESYNEQFF
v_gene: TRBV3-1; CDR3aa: CASSPSHGLADIKNIQYF
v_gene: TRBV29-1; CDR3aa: CSVEDPLAVSTDTQYF
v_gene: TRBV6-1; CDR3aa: CASKKQASGELFF
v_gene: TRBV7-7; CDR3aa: CASSLRLAGDTQYF